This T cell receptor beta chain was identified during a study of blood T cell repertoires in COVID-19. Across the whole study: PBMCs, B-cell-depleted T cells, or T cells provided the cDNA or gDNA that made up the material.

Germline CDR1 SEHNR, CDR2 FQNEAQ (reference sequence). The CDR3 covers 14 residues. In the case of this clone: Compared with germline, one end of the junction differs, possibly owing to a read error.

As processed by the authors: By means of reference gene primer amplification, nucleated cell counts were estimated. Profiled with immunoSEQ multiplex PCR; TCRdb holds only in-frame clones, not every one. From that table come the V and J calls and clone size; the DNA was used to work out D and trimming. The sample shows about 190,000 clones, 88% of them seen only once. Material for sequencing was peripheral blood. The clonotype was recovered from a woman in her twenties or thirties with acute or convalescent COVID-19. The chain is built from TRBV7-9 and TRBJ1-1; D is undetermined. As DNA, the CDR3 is TGTGCCAGCAGCTTCCAAAGGGAGAACCCTGAAGCTTTCTTT. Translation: CASSFQRENPEAFF.